This T cell receptor beta chain was sequenced for a study of type 1 regulatory T cells. Background on the study: This in vitro CD4 product, T-allo10, is enriched for Tr1 cells and alloantigen-specific. Study results and limitations: Compared with non-Tr1 cells, Tr1 cells showed a narrower TCR repertoire.

Germline CDR1 is SGHDN and CDR2 is FVKESK. The CDR3 runs 15 residues. V shed 6 bases, J shed 4 bases, and the junction held 6 bases outside the gene matches. As to this clonotype: Its antigen is not known.

TCRdb independently ran MiXCR on the reads; one entry per CDR3 protein. The sample has tens of thousands of distinct CDR3 sequences, less than 25% seen once; the top ten hold under 8.5%. The origin of this receptor is a human donor in good health. Specimen: cultured type 1 regulatory T (Tr1) cells, either the whole culture or a sorted fraction (not recorded which). The V gene is TRBV14, the J gene TRBJ2-1; TRBD1 aligns across 10 bases. CDR3: CASRPGQGRYNEQFF. The CDR3 bases are TGTGCCAGCAGACCGGGACAGGGGAGGTACAATGAGCAGTTCTTC.